Below, 29 T cell receptor beta chains from the same sample are listed, as sequenced in a study of blood T cells in healthy people across ages (dated by TCRdb to the mid-2010s). The library was prepared using 5' RACE. Sequencing was carried out with an Illumina HiSeq 2500. A second about 7 to 12 cycle PCR used a sample-barcoded 5' primer and a J-beta primer mix. TCRdb trimmed public reads at Q25 via fastp, called clones via MiXCR and kept in-frame beta chains. Entries that share a CDR3 protein sequence are merged under the most common genes and DNA. The sample contains 760,000 or so distinct CDR3 sequences, 25% of them found a single time. The biggest ten clones account for more than 8% of the sample. The data were also submitted as part of a second study, on T cells of mothers and their children.

The specimen was blood. Receptors originate from a boy under 18 in good health.

In its sample, this clonotype was seen a few times. V is TRBV12-3 or TRBV12-4 and J is TRBJ1-1, with D maybe TRBD1 (5 bases). The CDR3 has 14 residues. Trimming pared 3 bases from V and 5 bases from J, leaving 13 bases between. CDR3 nucleotides: TGTGCCAGCAGTTTGGGGCCCAGGAATACTGAAGCTTTCTTT. It codes for CASSLGPRNTEAFF.

In this sample, this clonotype turned up a few times. The V call is TRBV20-1, the J call TRBJ2-1; TRBD2 agrees at 9 bases. The CDR3 totals 16 residues. The V and J ends lost 0 bases and 7 bases, in that order; junction bases with no gene match: 10. CDR1 is DFQATT, CDR2 SNEGSKA, per germline (reference sequence). The CDR3 coding sequence is TGCAGTGCTAGAGATCGAGGTAGCGGGAGTCGGAATGAGCAGTTCTTC. As protein: CSARDRGSGSRNEQFF.

This clonotype was counted only a few times. A much larger clone differs by one base, so this may be a read error. The chain carries TRBV6-2 or TRBV6-3 and TRBJ2-3; D is unresolved. Between the trimmed V and J ends, which lost 8 bases and 2 bases, there was a span of 5 bases. The CDR3 spans 11 residues. Germline CDR1 MNHEY, CDR2 SVGEGT. The CDR3 sequence is CASGNTDTQYF. In DNA form, the CDR3 reads TGTGCCAGCGGCAACACAGATACGCAGTATTTT.

The chain combines TRBV9 with TRBJ2-3; a possible D gene is TRBD1 (6 bases). The V gene lost 2 bases and the J gene lost 3 bases, with 13 bases spanning the gap. Germline V gives CDR1 SGDLS, CDR2 YYNGEE. This CDR3 region has 15 residues. Here the CDR3 DNA reads TGTGCCAGCAGCGTCCGGGCAGGGGCGACAGATACGCAGTATTTT. Protein: CASSVRAGATDTQYF.

This clonotype was picked up a small number of times. V is TRBV4-2 and J is TRBJ2-1; 7 positions match TRBD1. This CDR3 has 15 amino acids. Germline values: CDR1 LGHNA, CDR2 YNFKEQ. Trimming at V came to 0 bases and at J to 3 bases, leaving 2 bases not matched to a gene. The CDR3 sequence is CASSQETGYYNEQFF. The DNA for the CDR3 is TGTGCCAGCAGCCAAGAGACAGGGTACTACAATGAGCAGTTCTTC.

V usage is TRBV7-2 and J usage is TRBJ2-5; TRBD1 matches 9 bases. The ends lost 5 bases at V and 0 bases at J; junction bases unmatched: 4. Germline CDR1 and CDR2: SGHTA and FQGNSA. The CDR3 has 15 residues. The CDR3 DNA reads TGTGCCAGCAGCCCTCGGACAGGGGACCAAGAGACCCAGTACTTC. It yields the protein CASSPRTGDQETQYF.

This clonotype showed up just a few times. V is TRBV6-6 and J is TRBJ2-6; no definite D call. Trimming took 5 bases from V and 4 from J, leaving 15 bases between them. From germline, CDR1 is MNHNY and CDR2 SVGAGI (reference sequence). The CDR3 is 16 residues long. CDR3 in amino acids: CASSPPVPSGANVLTF. DNA of the CDR3: TGTGCCAGCAGTCCCCCAGTCCCTTCCGGGGCCAACGTCCTGACTTTC.

This clonotype was picked up a small number of times. This chain links TRBV3-1 with TRBJ2-3; tentatively, D is TRBD2 (6 bases). The CDR3 is 15 amino acids. Trimming pared 0 bases from V and 2 bases from J, leaving 9 bases between. The germline CDR1 and CDR2 sequences are LGHDT and YNNKEL (reference sequence). The CDR3 DNA follows: TGTGCCAGCAGCCAAGAGGGACTCGACACAGATACGCAGTATTTT. Translating it yields CASSQEGLDTDTQYF.

A few counts support this clonotype. The genes are TRBV12-3 or TRBV12-4 and TRBJ2-5; 7 positions match TRBD1. V was clipped by 7 bases and J by 0 bases; unmatched bases: 5. The CDR3 length is 14 residues. CDR3: CASTLDRYQETQYF. The CDR3, as DNA: TGTGCCAGCACCCTGGACAGGTACCAAGAGACCCAGTACTTC.

The rearrangement uses TRBV6-5 and TRBJ2-7, with 8 bases lining up with TRBD2. The junction had 11 bases not matched to a gene; V was cut back by 3 bases and J by 7 bases. The CDR3 extends over 15 amino acids. Germline CDR1 and CDR2: MNHEY and SVGAGI. The CDR3 DNA reads as TGTGCCAGCAGTTATATGACTAGCGTAGGTGCGGAGCAGTACTTC. Its translation: CASSYMTSVGAEQYF.

This clonotype was picked up one time. The chain carries TRBV3-1 and TRBJ2-5, with a weak D call TRBD1 (5 bases). The CDR3 is 11 amino acids. Germline V CDR1 and CDR2: LGHDT, YNNKEL (reference sequence). Trimming left V 1 base short and J 11 bases short, with 8 bases between. The CDR3 DNA sequence: TGTGCCAGCAGCCAAGGGAAGGGGCAGTACTTC. Translated: CASSQGKGQYF.

The rearrangement joins TRBV3-1 to TRBJ1-1; TRBD1 aligns across 9 bases. Per the germline V gene, CDR1 is LGHDT and CDR2 is YNNKEL (reference sequence). Trimming removed 5 bases from V and 7 bases from J; junction bases left unmatched: 8. The CDR3 runs to 14 residues. The CDR3 region has the DNA TGTGCCAGCAGCGTCGACAGGGGGGGGGTTGAAGCTTTCTTT. Residues: CASSVDRGGVEAFF.

The table lists this clonotype with a few counts. The V and J genes are TRBV7-6 and TRBJ1-3; no clear D. This CDR3 is built from 16 residues. Germline CDR1 SGHVS, CDR2 FNYEAQ. V lost 5 bases and J 2 bases, leaving 16 bases between the germline ends. The chain's CDR3 is CASSEIPVSPGNTIYF. The CDR3 DNA reads as TGTGCCAGCAGCGAAATTCCGGTTTCCCCTGGAAACACCATATATTTT.

The genes are TRBV19 and TRBJ1-2, with 7 bases fitting TRBD1. V dropped 7 bases and J dropped 5; count of bases not matched to a gene: 4. The CDR3 consists of 12 residues. Germline lookup yields CDR1 LNHDA and CDR2 SQIVND (reference sequence). The CDR3, as DNA: TGTGCCAGTACCCAGGGACAGTATGGCTACACCTTC. Amino acids: CASTQGQYGYTF. Supplemented by reference TRBV19 and TRBJ1-2, the full variable domain reads DGGITQSPKYLFRKEGQNVTLSCEQNLNHDAMYWYRQDPGQGLRLIYYSQIVNDFQKGDIAEGYSVSREKKESFPLTVTSAQKNPTAFYLCASTQGQYGYTFGSGTRLTVV.

This clonotype was counted a few times. The CDR3 loop reads CSASPGLAGGIKNIQYF. CDR3 in DNA: TGCAGTGCTTCCCCGGGACTAGCGGGAGGGATCAAAAACATTCAGTACTTC. V gene TRBV20-1 combines with J gene TRBJ2-4; 16 nucleotides align to TRBD2. The J segment lost 3 bases and the V segment lost 5 bases, leaving 7 bases of the junction unmatched. This CDR3 contains 17 residues. Per the germline V gene, CDR1 is DFQATT and CDR2 is SNEGSKA (reference sequence).

The chain employs TRBV12-3 or TRBV12-4 and TRBJ2-5, with TRBD2 matching over 10 bases. The J call may be incorrect, as the DNA end agrees better with TRBJ2-7. The CDR3 totals 16 residues. CDR3: CASSKYPSGSPYEQYF. CDR3 nucleotide sequence: TGTGCCAGCAGTAAATACCCTAGCGGGAGCCCCTACGAGCAGTACTTC.

CDR3 loop: CASGLAAGGSYNEQFF. DNA of the CDR3: TGTGCTAGTGGTTTGGCGGCGGGCGGATCCTACAATGAGCAGTTCTTC. This chain links TRBV12-5 with TRBJ2-1, with D possibly being TRBD2 (5 bases). V was shortened by 1 base and J by 1 base, with 11 bases between the two germline ends. The length of the CDR3 is 16 residues. Germline assignment: CDR1 LGHNT and CDR2 FRNRAP.

This clonotype was seen only a few times. The genes are TRBV4-3 and TRBJ1-4; D remains ambiguous. There are 15 residues in the CDR3. Germline V lookup: CDR1 LGHNA, CDR2 YSLEER. V was trimmed by 5 bases and J by 8 bases, leaving 18 bases between them. CDR3 loop: CASSSEVGELEKLFF. As DNA, the CDR3 is TGCGCCAGCAGCTCAGAGGTCGGGGAATTGGAAAAACTGTTTTTT.

Only a few counts were recorded for this clonotype. V is TRBV11-2 and J is TRBJ2-5; the D is unclear. CDR3 length: 14 amino acids. Trimming cost V 4 bases and J 1 base, with 10 bases left between them. Germline assignment: CDR1 SGHAT and CDR2 FQNNGV. In nucleotides, the CDR3 is TGTGCCAGCAGCTCCCACTACTTCCAAGAGACCCAGTACTTC. Protein sequence: CASSSHYFQETQYF. Using reference TRBV11-2 and TRBJ2-5 for the parts outside the CDR3, the full variable domain is EAGVAQSPRYKIIEKRQSVAFWCNPISGHATLYWYQQILGQGPKLLIQFQNNGVVDDSQLPKDRFSAERLKGVDSTLKIQPAKLEDSAVYLCASSSHYFQETQYFGPGTRLLVL.

The rearrangement links TRBV6-6 to TRBJ2-7; no clear D gene. This CDR3 comprises 14 residues. The germline V and J ends were trimmed by 8 bases and 6 bases, with 20 bases remaining between them. The germline gives CDR1 MNHNY, CDR2 SVGAGI (reference sequence). CDR3 sequence: CASWSGTAKIEQYF. Written as DNA, the CDR3 is TGTGCCAGCTGGTCCGGAACGGCGAAGATCGAGCAGTACTTC.

The V gene is TRBV12-3 or TRBV12-4, the J gene TRBJ1-4; tentatively, D is TRBD1 (6 bases). The V end lost 5 bases, the J end lost 8 bases, and 15 bases lay between the germline ends. The CDR3 is 14 amino acids. The CDR3 coding sequence is TGTGCCAGCAGTCCCTACAGGGTTTCCGAAAAACTGTTTTTT. It encodes CASSPYRVSEKLFF.

This clonotype showed up just a few times. The V and J genes are TRBV12-3 or TRBV12-4 and TRBJ2-5; 9 nucleotides agree with TRBD1. The J call may be faulty, since TRBJ2-7 better matches the DNA end. The CDR3 sequence is 15 residues long. CDR3 region: CASSFSRTGVYEQYF. The CDR3 bases are TGTGCCAGCAGTTTTAGTAGGACAGGGGTCTACGAGCAGTACTTC.

This clonotype is a singleton in its sample. This rearrangement joins TRBV2 to TRBJ2-5; 8 bases fit TRBD2. CDR1 and CDR2 (germline): SNHLY, FYNNEI. The length of the CDR3 is 15 residues. Trimming cost V 5 bases and J 5 bases; bases outside gene matches: 10. The CDR3 here is CASSSAGREVETQYF. The DNA of the CDR3 is TGTGCCAGCAGTTCCGCTGGGCGGGAGGTGGAGACCCAGTACTTC.

This clonotype has a handful of counts. The chain couples TRBV19 to TRBJ2-1, with a weak D call TRBD2 (5 bases). Between the trimmed V and J ends, which lost 5 bases and 7 bases, there was a span of 12 bases. The germline gives CDR1 LNHDA, CDR2 SQIVND (reference sequence). The CDR3 is 13 amino acids. The CDR3 here is CASSVGLPNEQFF. CDR3 coding DNA: TGTGCCAGTAGTGTTGGACTGCCAAATGAGCAGTTCTTC.

A few counts support this clonotype. The V call is TRBV20-1, the J call TRBJ2-5; TRBD1 or TRBD2 may be the D gene (6 bases each). The germline gives CDR1 DFQATT, CDR2 SNEGSKA (reference sequence). This CDR3 spans 14 amino acids. The V gene lost 5 bases and the J gene lost 5 bases, with 18 bases spanning the gap. The CDR3 DNA reads as TGCAGTGCTCTACGAGGGGGGAGTTCCGAGACCCAGTACTTC. It specifies CSALRGGSSETQYF.

The chain uses TRBV6-5 and TRBJ2-5; 9 bases agree with TRBD1. Germline V gene sequence: CDR1 MNHEY, CDR2 SVGAGI. V trimming: 0 bases; J trimming: 3 bases; junction bases outside the gene matches: 11. The CDR3 is 18 residues long. The CDR3 DNA is TGTGCCAGCAGTTACTCTCCGCAAGGGACAGGGAATAAAGAGACCCAGTACTTC. Amino acid sequence: CASSYSPQGTGNKETQYF.

The V gene is TRBV28, the J gene TRBJ2-1; TRBD1 agrees at 7 bases. Germline lookup yields CDR1 MDHEN and CDR2 SYDVKM. The CDR3 covers 16 residues. The trim removed 4 bases at V and 0 bases at J, leaving 6 bases unmatched. This CDR3 is CASSSWDSSSYNEQFF. As DNA, the CDR3 is TGTGCCAGCAGTTCCTGGGACAGTAGCTCCTACAATGAGCAGTTCTTC. Full variable domain (outside the CDR3, taken from reference TRBV28 and TRBJ2-1): DVKVTQSSRYLVKRTGEKVFLECVQDMDHENMFWYRQDPGLGLRLIYFSYDVKMKEKGDIPEGYSVSREKKERFSLILESASTNQTSMYLCASSSWDSSSYNEQFFGPGTRLTVL.

This clonotype occurred once. The CDR3 nucleotides read TGCGCCAGCAGCTTGGGGGACAGGGTCCCTGGGGCCAACGTCCTGACTTTC. Its translation is CASSLGDRVPGANVLTF. This rearrangement joins TRBV5-1 to TRBJ2-6; 9 bases agree with TRBD1. The CDR3 totals 17 residues. The germline CDR1 and CDR2 sequences are SGHRS and YFSETQ. V lost 0 bases and J lost 2; bases outside the gene matches: 3.

J is TRBJ2-7 and V is TRBV6-1, with D unclear. The V gene lost 10 bases and the J gene lost 2 bases, with 15 bases spanning the gap. The CDR3 has 13 amino acids. Germline V lookup: CDR1 MNHNS, CDR2 SASEGT. The CDR3 sequence is CAISRRLPYEQYF. For the CDR3, the DNA is TGTGCCATCAGCCGCCGCCTTCCCTACGAGCAGTACTTC.